Following are 23 T cell receptor beta chains from one sample sequenced in a study of CXCR3-negative and CXCR3-positive naive CD8 T cells. Antigens for these TCRs are unknown. Researchers prepared the TRB cDNA libraries using 5' RACE with UMI labels. No DNA is given; TCRdb re-called the 5' RACE reads and lists each CDR3 protein once. This repertoire includes 85,000 to 120,000 distinct CDR3 sequences. General study findings and limits: In CXCR3-positive naive cells, the TRB CDR3s were more hydrophobic than in CXCR3-negative naive cells.

Input material: naive CXCR3+ CD8+ T cells from blood. Subset denoted: CD45RO-CCR7+CD27+CD95- naive CD8+ T cells expressing CXCR3 (TNR3+). The receptors come from a human donor in good health. Some clones in this sample may be carry-over from other donors' samples.

V is TRBV28 and J is TRBJ2-2; TCRdb's assignment of TRBD1 cannot be checked, as there is no DNA. Germline V lookup: CDR1 MDHEN, CDR2 SYDVKM. The CDR3 sequence is 15 residues long. The CDR3 region is CASSLDRVNTGELFF. Looking up the rest from reference TRBV28 and TRBJ2-2 gives the full variable domain: DVKVTQSSRYLVKRTGEKVFLECVQDMDHENMFWYRQDPGLGLRLIYFSYDVKMKEKGDIPEGYSVSREKKERFSLILESASTNQTSMYLCASSLDRVNTGELFFGEGSRLTVL.

The chain employs TRBV7-8 and TRBJ2-7; TCRdb's D gene call, TRBD1, goes unchecked for lack of DNA. The germline gives CDR1 SGHVS, CDR2 FQNEAQ. The CDR3 sequence is 16 residues long. Here the CDR3 reads CASSSFGQGNPYEQYF.

The genes are TRBV7-9 and TRBJ2-2. Germline loops: CDR1 SEHNR, CDR2 FQNEAQ (reference sequence). This CDR3 is built from 16 residues. CDR3 region: CASSLSGLDNTGELFF.

This chain links TRBV12-3 or TRBV12-4 with TRBJ1-2; TCRdb reports TRBD1, a call that lacks DNA to check it against. This CDR3 comprises 13 residues. The CDR3 spells CASSFGGINGYTF.

The chain is built from TRBV20-1 and TRBJ2-7; TCRdb designates TRBD1, a call that cannot be tested without DNA. This CDR3 spans 14 amino acids. Germline CDR1 and CDR2: DFQATT and SNEGSKA (reference sequence). CDR3 in amino acids: CSAPGQEGRLAQYF.

The CDR3 sequence is CSTYPGTTDEQFF. The gene calls are TRBV29-1 and TRBJ2-1; TCRdb selects TRBD1, and the lack of DNA leaves this call unchecked. The CDR3 covers 13 residues. Germline V gene data show CDR1 as SQVTM and CDR2 as ANQGSEA.

The genes are TRBV2 and TRBJ1-5; TCRdb calls TRBD1, which cannot be checked without DNA. The CDR3 has 16 residues. Germline loops: CDR1 SNHLY, CDR2 FYNNEI. Here the CDR3 reads CASSDGTDTSNQPQHF. The complete variable domain, with remaining parts taken from reference TRBV2 and TRBJ1-5, reads EPEVTQTPSHQVTQMGQEVILRCVPISNHLYFYWYRQILGQKVEFLVSFYNNEISEKSEIFDDQFSVERPDGSNFTLKIRSTKLEDSAMYFCASSDGTDTSNQPQHFGDGTRLSIL.

The rearrangement links TRBV4-3 to TRBJ2-1; TCRdb selects TRBD1, and the lack of DNA leaves this call unchecked. The CDR3 extends over 16 amino acids. The germline V gene has CDR1 LGHNA and CDR2 YSLEER. The CDR3 loop is CASSQAGIPTVDEQFF.

The chain is built from TRBV9 and TRBJ1-1; the D call of TRBD1 rests on TCRdb alone, since no DNA is present to check it. Germline V lookup: CDR1 SGDLS, CDR2 YYNGEE. The CDR3 sequence is 14 residues long. CDR3 protein: CASSDLGQATEAFF.

V is TRBV11-2 and J is TRBJ2-7; the D call from TCRdb, TRBD1, cannot be confirmed without DNA. This CDR3 contains 14 residues. Germline V gene data show CDR1 as SGHAT and CDR2 as FQNNGV. CDR3 sequence: CASSLVGDSYEQYF.

The rearrangement joins TRBV7-9 to TRBJ2-7; TCRdb's D call, TRBD2, is unchecked because there is no DNA. Per germline, CDR1 SEHNR and CDR2 FQNEAQ (reference sequence). The CDR3 loop spans 14 amino acids. The CDR3 loop reads CASSLAGGYYEQYF.

This chain connects TRBV4-3 to TRBJ2-7; TCRdb returns TRBD1, unconfirmable since there is no DNA. The germline V gene has CDR1 LGHNA and CDR2 YSLEER. The CDR3 length is 15 residues. The chain's CDR3 is CASSQGDRRTYKQYF.

The chain uses TRBV3-1 and TRBJ2-7; TCRdb's D call, TRBD2, is unchecked because there is no DNA. The CDR3 runs 15 residues. The V gene's germline CDR1 is LGHDT and CDR2 YNNKEL (reference sequence). CDR3 region: CASSQGAGAVYEQYF.

CDR3 protein: CASLSYRTGSPEQYF. This chain joins TRBV28 and TRBJ2-7; the D call of TRBD1 rests on TCRdb alone, since no DNA is present to check it. This CDR3 comprises 15 residues. Germline CDR1 MDHEN, CDR2 SYDVKM.

The chain has TRBV29-1 and TRBJ2-2; with no DNA, the TCRdb D assignment of TRBD2 cannot be verified. CDR3 length: 15 amino acids. Germline V CDR1 and CDR2: SQVTM, ANQGSEA. CDR3 protein: CSVPSSGGLTGELFF.

J is TRBJ2-1 and V is TRBV5-5; with no DNA, the TCRdb D assignment of TRBD2 cannot be verified. The CDR3 contains 14 residues. The germline CDR1 and CDR2 sequences are SGHKS and YYEKEE (reference sequence). CDR3 amino acids: CASRLRLGRDEQFF.

The chain is built from TRBV6-2 or TRBV6-3 and TRBJ2-7; TCRdb's D gene call, TRBD1, goes unchecked for lack of DNA. This CDR3 region has 16 residues. Per the germline V gene, CDR1 is MNHEY and CDR2 is SVGEGT. CDR3: CASTTWTAVGHYEQYF.

J is TRBJ2-7 and V is TRBV7-9. In germline, CDR1 is SEHNR, CDR2 FQNEAQ (reference sequence). This CDR3 has 13 residues. The CDR3 loop reads CASSLPASYEQYF.

The chain employs TRBV29-1 and TRBJ2-7. CDR1 is SQVTM and CDR2 is ANQGSEA in the germline V gene. The CDR3 consists of 14 residues. The CDR3 region is CSVLAELYSYEQYF.

The chain employs TRBV10-1 and TRBJ1-1; TCRdb picks TRBD1, but there is no DNA to check that call. The germline V gene has CDR1 WNHNN and CDR2 SYGVQD (reference sequence). There are 17 residues in the CDR3. This CDR3 is CASSAGTGGFMNTEAFF.

V gene TRBV6-1 combines with J gene TRBJ1-2. Germline V gene sequence: CDR1 MNHNS, CDR2 SASEGT. CDR3 size: 14 residues. CDR3 region: CASSEGVSHYGYTF.

This rearrangement joins TRBV10-1 to TRBJ1-1. The CDR3 spans 12 residues. The germline CDR1 and CDR2 sequences are WNHNN and SYGVQD (reference sequence). CDR3 loop: CAARRKNTEAFF.

This sequence joins TRBV19 and TRBJ1-1; the D call from TCRdb, TRBD1, cannot be confirmed without DNA. The CDR3 contains 14 residues. The germline CDR1 and CDR2 sequences are LNHDA and SQIVND (reference sequence). CDR3 sequence reads: CASSNLDRGTEAFF.